Included here is one TCR beta chain sequence, with context. Its cognate antigen has yet to be identified. No much larger clone is present one base from it, and per-base qualities are unavailable. TCRbeta CDR3 regions were amplified from genomic DNA using the immunoSEQ Assay, a bias-controlled multiplex PCR. The paper's processing steps were these. The number of nucleated cells in each sample was estimated by amplification of reference gene primers within the assay. Sequence reads were collapsed and filtered to measure the absolute abundance of every unique TCRbeta CDR3 rearrangement. For each sample, productive Simpson clonality was calculated as the square root of Simpson's diversity index over productive rearrangements. TCRdb took this table from immuneACCESS and kept in-frame rearrangements with V and J called. Such tables lack part of the clones; where checked against another copy, unresolved V genes explain under half of the gap, and the rest is unexplained. D and trimming were read from the DNA, whereas the V and J calls and clone size are those reported in that table. The sample contains tens of thousands of clones, 60% to 75% of them found a single time. The ten biggest clones cover roughly 27% of the sample.

Each collaborating institution followed its own protocols to collect whole blood in K2EDTA tubes. For TCRbeta analysis, collaborator samples were shipped as frozen whole blood, as isolated PBMCs, or as DNA extracted from either sample type. The data belong to a study of blood T cell repertoires in COVID-19 (dated by TCRdb to the early 2020s). With regard to the full study: Samples covering the acute and convalescent phases of COVID-19 were provided by collaborators in the United States, Italy and Spain. The dataset comprised deeply sampled blood TCRbeta repertoires from subjects exposed to, actively infected with, or recovered from COVID-19. Where HLA class I and class II types were available, the types were taken from metadata supplied by the sample provider, not from assay-based typing. The material from the prospective study consisted of cDNA or gDNA derived from T cells, B-cell-depleted T cells, or PBMCs. Nearly every sample came with metadata listing a de-identified subject ID, COVID-19 status, age in years and sex. The repertoires were made available in a free public database intended to serve as a resource for research on the immune response to SARS-CoV-2. The samples were drawn from two sources: the first 160 participants of the ongoing ImmuneRACE study, and some 1,300 subjects contributed by 6 global collaborators. Points the paper makes about the study in general: How much clinical and demographic metadata was included differed by source and by participant, and the metadata was provided uncurated.

The source material was peripheral blood. The receptor comes from a woman of 80 years or more with acute or convalescent COVID-19.

DNA sequence: TGTGCCAGCAGCAGCTCAGGCGGGAGGGCCGTAAATGAGCAGTTCTTC. Its protein reads: CASSSSGGRAVNEQFF. Rearrangement joined TRBV5-4 to TRBJ2-1; the junction holds 9 bases that match TRBD2. Via the germline V gene (reference sequence), CDR1 is SGHNT and CDR2 YYREEE. The CDR3 runs 16 residues from the cysteine to the phenylalanine. The retained sequence is limited to the CDR3, 48 bases, with the frame set at the first base. V trim: 4 bases; J trim: 7 bases; unmatched bases: 12.